This TCR beta chain was found in a study of long-term antiretroviral therapy in people with HIV. Study-level points and caveats: Clonotypes expanded prior to ART showed repertoire dominance at all sampled time points.

V was cut by 2 bases and J by 7 bases, with 11 bases left in between. Germline assignment: CDR1 MNHNS and CDR2 SASEGT. The CDR3 runs to 13 residues. Comments on this clone: Its antigen is unidentified.

At survey level, the immunoSEQ assay was run in its v3.0 version. Libraries were prepared by immunoSEQ multiplex PCR; TCRdb keeps only in-frame clonotypes and omits some of them. The repertoire holds 22,000 or so clones, with around 80% as singletons. The samples comprised roughly 0.9-11 million cryopreserved PBMC ahead of DNA extraction. The receptor was derived from a woman aged 25 to 39 with HIV. V usage is TRBV6-1 and J usage is TRBJ2-5; D remains unclear. The sequenced sample was unsorted PBMCs, obtained 2.9 years after starting antiretroviral therapy. CDR3: CASSESTIGTQYF. Here the CDR3 DNA reads TGTGCCAGCAGTGAATCGACCATCGGGACCCAGTACTTC.